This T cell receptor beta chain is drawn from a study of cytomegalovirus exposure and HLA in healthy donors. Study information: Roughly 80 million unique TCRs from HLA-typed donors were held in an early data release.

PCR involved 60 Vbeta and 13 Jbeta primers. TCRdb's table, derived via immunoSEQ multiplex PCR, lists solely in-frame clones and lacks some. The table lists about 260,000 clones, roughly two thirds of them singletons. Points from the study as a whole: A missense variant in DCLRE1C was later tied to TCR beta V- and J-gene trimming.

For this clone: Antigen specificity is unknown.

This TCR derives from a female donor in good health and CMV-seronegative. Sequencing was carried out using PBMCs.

Here the CDR3 reads CASSPPTSRETQYF. The CDR3 coding sequence is TGTGCCAGCAGCCCACCTACTAGCAGGGAGACCCAGTACTTC. The chain uses TRBV28 and TRBJ2-5, with D maybe TRBD2 (6 bases). V dropped 6 bases and J dropped 5 bases, with 16 bases sitting between them. Germline values: CDR1 MDHEN, CDR2 SYDVKM. CDR3 length equals 14 residues.